This passage covers 27 T cell receptor beta chains from one sample sequenced in a study of vaccination and CD4 T cells after COVID-19. The Oncomine TCR Beta short-read assay generated sequence data from the DNA of cultured CD4+ T cells. TCRdb processed the PCR reads anew with MiXCR; each CDR3 protein has one entry. The data hold about 17,000 distinct CDR3 sequences, with roughly 30% observed a single time. The sample's treatment: roughly nine-day PBMC culture with coronavirus spike peptide pools or control peptides (ViraFEST assay). Their target antigens are unknown. Sample: cultured CD4+ T cells from blood. The receptors shown here come from a human donor with COVID-19.

This clonotype was observed a single time. At one of its ends the junction is not consistent with the germline gene, which may arise from a read error. This rearrangement joins TRBV9 to TRBJ2-2, with a possible D match to TRBD1 (6 bases). Germline V gene lookup returns CDR1 SGDLS and CDR2 YYNGEE. The CDR3 consists of 14 residues. DNA for the CDR3: TGTGCCAGCAGCGTAGGTAGAAGGCTAGGGGGGCTGTTTTTT. Translation: CASSVGRRLGGLFF.

The V call is TRBV7-9, the J call TRBJ2-7, with D unclear. This CDR3 is 15 amino acids long. Germline V CDR1 and CDR2: SEHNR, FQNEAQ (reference sequence). The V gene lost 11 bases and the J gene lost 0 bases, with 20 bases spanning the gap. As DNA, the CDR3 is TGTGCCTCCAGCTTATCCCGTAATTTCTCCTACGAGCAGTACTTC. Residues: CASSLSRNFSYEQYF.

This clonotype was counted only a few times. The V and J genes are TRBV5-4 and TRBJ1-1; D is undetermined. The V gene's germline CDR1 is SGHNT and CDR2 YYREEE (reference sequence). V was trimmed by 6 bases and J by 2 bases, leaving 20 bases between them. This CDR3 has 16 amino acids. The CDR3 here is CASTPGKGRINTEAFF. Written as DNA, the CDR3 is TGTGCCAGCACCCCGGGTAAAGGGCGGATAAACACTGAAGCTTTCTTT.

V is TRBV6-2 or TRBV6-3 and J is TRBJ2-1, with TRBD2 matching over 8 bases. The CDR3 covers 19 residues. V lost 0 bases to trimming and J lost 1 base; unmatched junction nucleotides: 11. The V gene's germline CDR1 is MNHEY and CDR2 SVGEGT. The CDR3 sequence is CASSYSGAGAISSYNEQFF. CDR3 DNA: TGTGCCAGCAGTTACTCTGGAGCGGGGGCGATTAGTTCCTACAATGAGCAGTTCTTC.

This clonotype appeared a few times. The chain has TRBV7-2 and TRBJ2-4; perhaps TRBD2 as D (5 bases). Germline V gene lookup returns CDR1 SGHTA and CDR2 FQGNSA. This CDR3 region has 16 residues. Deletions cut 5 bases from V and 4 bases from J, with 18 bases between. CDR3 residues: CASSQERARGKNIQYF. For the CDR3, the DNA is TGTGCCAGCAGCCAAGAGAGGGCACGGGGTAAAAACATTCAGTACTTC. The variable domain in full, completed from reference TRBV7-2 and TRBJ2-4, reads GAGVSQSPSNKVTEKGKDVELRCDPISGHTALYWYRQSLGQGLEFLIYFQGNSAPDKSGLPSDRFSAERTGGSVSTLTIQRTQQEDSAVYLCASSQERARGKNIQYFGAGTRLSVL.

Points on this clonotype: The CDR3 does not close with the conserved phenylalanine or tryptophan, likely indicating a read error. This CDR3 reads CSAPGDGGNQPQHL. CDR3 sequence (DNA): TGCAGTGCCCCAGGAGACGGAGGAAATCAGCCCCAGCATTTA. The chain links TRBV20-1 to TRBJ1-5; D is ambiguous. Germline V gene sequence: CDR1 DFQATT, CDR2 SNEGSKA (reference sequence). V was trimmed by 6 bases and J by 4 bases, leaving 16 bases between them. The CDR3 spans 14 residues.

The chain combines TRBV6-5 with TRBJ1-4; D remains unclear. CDR1 is MNHEY and CDR2 is SVGAGI in the germline V gene. Trimming pared 0 bases from V and 5 bases from J, leaving 4 bases between. The CDR3 is made up of 13 amino acids. In nucleotides, the CDR3 is TGTGCCAGCAGTTACTCGACCAATGAAAAACTGTTTTTT. This encodes CASSYSTNEKLFF.

This clonotype has a handful of counts. The chain recombines TRBV11-3 with TRBJ1-2; D not certain. V was pared by 3 bases and J by 8 bases, with 10 bases between. CDR3 length: 12 residues. The germline gives CDR1 SGHNT, CDR2 YENEEA. The CDR3 DNA follows: TGTGCCAGCAGCTTGTCCACACAAGGCTACACCTTC. Protein sequence: CASSLSTQGYTF.

J is TRBJ2-2 and V is TRBV5-1; D remains ambiguous. This CDR3 region has 14 residues. V was trimmed by 1 base and J by 2 bases, leaving 6 bases between them. Germline CDR1 and CDR2: SGHRS and YFSETQ. Written as DNA, the CDR3 is TGCGCCAGCAGCTTGTCCGGTAACACCGGGGAGCTGTTTTTT. It translates to CASSLSGNTGELFF.

This CDR3 reads CASRPTGDSGNTIYF. The DNA of the CDR3 is TGTGCCAGCAGGCCGACAGGCGACTCTGGAAACACCATATATTTT. The chain couples TRBV6-1 to TRBJ1-3; a weak D match, TRBD1 (6 bases). The germline V gene encodes CDR1 MNHNS and CDR2 SASEGT. Trimming left V 6 bases short and J 0 bases short, with 12 bases between. The CDR3 extends over 15 amino acids.

The CDR3 region is CASSFHGVGEVNYEQYF. CDR3 bases: TGTGCCAGCAGTTTTCATGGGGTTGGGGAGGTGAACTACGAGCAGTACTTC. This chain connects TRBV6-5 to TRBJ2-7; D is perhaps TRBD2 (6 bases). Germline V gene data show CDR1 as MNHEY and CDR2 as SVGAGI. The CDR3 covers 17 residues. V shed 4 bases and J shed 3 bases, with 22 bases lying between them.

The chain couples TRBV6-2 or TRBV6-3 to TRBJ1-6; the match to TRBD1 covers 7 bases. Germline V CDR1 and CDR2: MNHEY, SVGEGT. The CDR3 length is 16 residues. Trimming cost V 7 bases and J 0 bases; bases outside gene matches: 6. The CDR3 sequence is CASTRTGSSYNSPLHF. The CDR3 region has the DNA TGTGCCAGCACGAGGACAGGCAGCTCCTATAATTCACCCCTCCACTTT.

This clonotype has only a few counts. V usage is TRBV7-3 and J usage is TRBJ2-3, with D possibly called TRBD1 or TRBD2 (6 bases each). In germline, CDR1 is SGHTA, CDR2 FQGTGA. V was pared by 5 bases and J by 1 base, with 13 bases between. This CDR3 has 15 amino acids. The CDR3 DNA reads TGTGCCAGCAGCCATGGGGGGCCTGGCACAGATACGCAGTATTTT. Translating gives CASSHGGPGTDTQYF.

The CDR3 nucleotides read TGTGCCAGCAGCCCCCTTGGACGGGGTGAGGATTCACCCCTCCACTTT. It specifies CASSPLGRGEDSPLHF. V usage is TRBV14 and J usage is TRBJ1-6; D call uncertain. V lost 4 bases and J 8 bases, leaving 18 bases between the germline ends. The CDR3 spans 16 residues. In germline, CDR1 is SGHDN, CDR2 FVKESK.

The genes are TRBV6-4 and TRBJ2-5, with a weak D call TRBD2 (7 bases). The CDR3 runs 16 residues. The V gene lost 4 bases and the J gene lost 1 base, with 16 bases spanning the gap. Germline V gene data show CDR1 as MRHNA and CDR2 as SNTAGT. CDR3 protein: CASSGGRGVPQETQYF. The CDR3 DNA reads as TGTGCCAGCAGTGGAGGGAGGGGGGTACCCCAAGAGACCCAGTACTTC.

The rearrangement joins TRBV20-1 to TRBJ2-7, with TRBD1 matching 7 bases. Unmatched junction bases numbered 13, after V lost 3 bases and J lost 2 bases. In germline, CDR1 is DFQATT, CDR2 SNEGSKA (reference sequence). The CDR3 runs to 16 residues. CDR3 protein: CSASGIRGPGTYEQYF. As DNA, the CDR3 is TGCAGTGCTAGCGGAATAAGGGGGCCAGGGACCTACGAGCAGTACTTC.

This clonotype has a single count. The chain carries TRBV21-1 and TRBJ1-2; the D segment call TRBD1 is taken from the table without a DNA check. TRBV21-1 constitutes a pseudogene. This CDR3 region has 17 residues. CDR3 protein: CASSAPGQRASNYGYTF. The CDR3 DNA reads as TGTGCCAGCAGCGCTCCGGGACAGAGAGCTTCAAACTATGGCTACACCTTC.

This sequence joins TRBV6-5 and TRBJ2-7; D is possibly TRBD1 or TRBD2 (5 bases each). The V gene's germline CDR1 is MNHEY and CDR2 SVGAGI. The CDR3 consists of 13 residues. Trimming pared 4 bases from V and 2 bases from J, leaving 9 bases between. The CDR3 region has the DNA TGTGCCAGCAGTTGGGACGGTACCTACGAGCAGTACTTC. The encoded protein is CASSWDGTYEQYF.

The gene calls are TRBV7-2 and TRBJ2-6, with 8 nucleotides matching TRBD1. J lost 4 bases, V lost 5 bases, and 10 bases had no gene match. CDR1 is SGHTA, CDR2 FQGNSA, per germline. The CDR3 contains 17 residues. The CDR3 sequence is CASSPGTGVSGANVLTF. The CDR3 DNA is TGTGCCAGCAGCCCAGGGACAGGCGTCTCAGGGGCCAACGTCCTGACTTTC. Together with reference TRBV7-2 and TRBJ2-6, the CDR3 gives the full variable domain: GAGVSQSPSNKVTEKGKDVELRCDPISGHTALYWYRQSLGQGLEFLIYFQGNSAPDKSGLPSDRFSAERTGGSVSTLTIQRTQQEDSAVYLCASSPGTGVSGANVLTFGAGSRLTVL.

The V call is TRBV2, the J call TRBJ1-6, with D perhaps matching TRBD1 (5 bases). The CDR3 spans 16 residues. The V gene lost 1 base and the J gene lost 5 bases, with 12 bases spanning the gap. Germline loops: CDR1 SNHLY, CDR2 FYNNEI. The CDR3 region is CASSEGAGINNSPLHF. The DNA for the CDR3 is TGTGCCAGCAGTGAAGGGGCAGGGATAAATAATTCACCCCTCCACTTT.

The chain joins TRBV30 to TRBJ1-5, with a possible D match to TRBD1 (5 bases). The V end was cut by 4 bases, the J end by 4 bases, with 17 bases between. The length of the CDR3 is 15 residues. Germline CDR1 is GTSNPN and CDR2 is SVGIG (reference sequence). CDR3 nucleotides: TGTGCCTGGACCCCGGGAGAGACAGAAAATCAGCCCCAGCATTTT. It codes for CAWTPGETENQPQHF.

V gene TRBV4-3 combines with J gene TRBJ1-6; D gene unclear. The CDR3 loop spans 15 amino acids. Trimming cost V 2 bases and J 3 bases, with 8 bases left between them. Germline V lookup: CDR1 LGHNA, CDR2 YSLEER. The CDR3: CASSQLVGYNSPLHF. DNA for the CDR3: TGCGCCAGCAGCCAACTTGTAGGCTATAATTCACCCCTCCACTTT.

This clonotype showed up just a few times. This chain links TRBV6-5 with TRBJ2-3, with 11 bases matching TRBD2. Germline V lookup: CDR1 MNHEY, CDR2 SVGAGI. Germline trimming cut 4 bases from V and 3 bases from J; bases unmatched to any gene: 9. This CDR3 has 17 residues. CDR3 amino acids: CASSSFSGGADTDTQYF. The CDR3 DNA sequence: TGTGCCAGCAGTTCCTTTAGCGGGGGGGCCGATACAGATACGCAGTATTTT.

The CDR3 bases are TGTGCCATCGCAAGCAAGGGGATGAACACTGAAGCTTTCTTT. It is translated as CAIASKGMNTEAFF. The V call is TRBV10-3, the J call TRBJ1-1, with a tentative D call TRBD1 (5 bases). Between the trimmed V and J ends, which lost 8 bases and 0 bases, there was a span of 13 bases. Germline-derived CDR1 and CDR2 are ENHRY and SYGVKD. The length of the CDR3 is 14 residues.

This clonotype was seen only a few times. V gene TRBV11-3 combines with J gene TRBJ2-2; 7 bases are a match to TRBD1. CDR1 is SGHNT and CDR2 is YENEEA in the germline V gene. V dropped 0 bases and J dropped 4; count of bases not matched to a gene: 2. This CDR3 spans 15 amino acids. CDR3 DNA: TGTGCCAGCAGCTTAGATCAGGGGGTCACCGGGGAGCTGTTTTTT. The encoded protein is CASSLDQGVTGELFF.

This chain joins TRBV6-5 and TRBJ1-1; D gene ambiguous. Trimming left V 3 bases short and J 4 bases short, with 12 bases between. Germline values: CDR1 MNHEY, CDR2 SVGAGI. The CDR3 contains 14 residues. The CDR3 DNA is TGTGCCAGCAGTTATTACGGACTGGGCACTGAAGCTTTCTTT. This sequence encodes CASSYYGLGTEAFF.

The J gene is TRBJ1-1, the V gene TRBV7-3; D gene unclear. Germline lookup yields CDR1 SGHTA and CDR2 FQGTGA. The V end lost 0 bases, the J end lost 1 base, and 12 bases lay between the germline ends. The CDR3 totals 16 residues. CDR3 in DNA: TGTGCCAGCAGCTTAACGTTAACCAGACGGAACACTGAAGCTTTCTTT. This codes for CASSLTLTRRNTEAFF.